This T cell receptor beta chain was documented in a study of T cell clonotyping in hematopoietic cell transplantation. Recipient blood drawn about 28 days pretransplant and days 30, 100, 180 after. Study-level results: Few recipient clonotypes overlapped donors; over 95% were de novo at given depth. Cells were unsorted, so CD4 and CD8 contributions were not separated. After transplant, recipient diversity fell while pathologically expanded clonotypes grew through day 180.

The data were produced by immunoSEQ multiplex PCR, yet TCRdb's version contains in-frame clones alone and is incomplete. The repertoire holds roughly 9,100 clones, 93% seen once, with around 5.4% in the top ten. On this clone itself: Its antigen remains unknown.

CDR3 length: 14 residues. Germline CDR1 is MNHNS and CDR2 is SASEGT. V was trimmed by 2 bases and J by 2 bases, leaving 10 bases between them. Sequenced material: PBMCs, taken 100 days after allogeneic stem cell transplant. The V and J genes are TRBV6-1 and TRBJ2-7; D possibly uses TRBD1 or TRBD2 (6 bases each). The receptor was derived from a male patient in his fifties who had an allogeneic stem cell transplant from a related donor, so T cells may come from the graft donor. Some clones in this sample may be carry-over from other donors' samples. CDR3 DNA sequence: TGTGCCAGCAGTGAAATAAGGGGGGCCTACGAGCAGTACTTC. Its protein product is CASSEIRGAYEQYF.